In this sample, the clone carrying this TCR beta chain turned up many times. What it recognizes is unknown. This sample's TCRbeta library carried unique molecular identifier barcodes. TCRdb reprocessed the PCR reads via MiXCR and lists one record per CDR3 protein. Found here are fewer than 150,000 distinct CDR3 sequences, roughly 9.7% of them singletons; the top ten hold less than 25%. This sample is part of a study of T-cell reconstitution after alpha-beta-depleted transplantation in children. Study-wide points: Most T-cell counts and diversity one year after the transplant came from T cells that were newly produced.

This receptor was identified in a girl less than two years old who had a stem cell transplant for combined immunodeficiency, so the T cells may come from the graft donor. The sequenced sample was PBMCs, mostly from graft donor cells, obtained 180 days after TCRalphabeta/CD19-depleted stem cell transplant.

CDR3 sequence (DNA): TGTGCCAGCAGCTTATACGCCGGGGGCGGGGTTGAGCAGTTCTTC. Amino acids: CASSLYAGGGVEQFF. V is TRBV5-5 and J is TRBJ2-1, with D perhaps being TRBD1 or TRBD2 (6 bases each). This CDR3 has 15 residues. The germline gives CDR1 SGHKS, CDR2 YYEKEE (reference sequence). V lost 2 bases and J 9 bases, leaving 18 bases between the germline ends.